This T cell receptor (beta chain) was captured by sequencing in a study of shared clonotypes between healthy human individuals (dated by TCRdb to the early 2020s). In terms of the full investigation: Two women and three men aged 18 to 49 years were included in the cohort. For each donor, three plates each were used for CD4 naive and CD4 memory, two plates were used for CD8 naive, and one plate was used for CD8 memory. To estimate repertoire size and how much clonotype sharing occurs between individuals, the study deeply sequenced the blood TCR repertoires of a handful of healthy adults. Libraries were prepared and TCR repertoires were sequenced by different laboratories using diverse techniques, in order to increase sequencing depth and limit assay-specific biases. Per donor, leukapheresis produced somewhere between about 0.9 and 10 billion PBMCs.

The donors were healthy, HIV-negative adults with no recently reported acute infections or vaccinations. Only Caucasian adults living in Nashville, Tennessee, USA were represented among the donors. CD4+ T cells were enriched by magnetic negative selection; naive cells were then positively selected on CD45RA, and the negative fraction formed the memory subset. Blood was obtained by leukapheresis, after which PBMCs were separated by Ficoll-Histopaque density gradient centrifugation and cryopreserved in liquid nitrogen vapor phase. Purity and quantity of every magnetically sorted T cell population were checked by analytical flow cytometry. Genomic DNA was isolated from every sorted fraction and measured by UV absorbance on a Nanodrop 2000c. Clipping removes 4 bases from V and 7 bases from J, with 9 as the unmatched junction base count. CDR1 and CDR2 are drawn from the germline V gene: MGHDK, SYGVNS. CDR3 length: 15 amino acids, cysteine to phenylalanine. Only the CDR3 DNA stays, 45 bases, in frame from base 1.

Results and caveats for the whole study, not just this receptor: Sampling was restricted to blood, and TCR repertoires in tissue are likely to differ from TCR repertoires in blood. Even with the large sequencing depth, rarefaction of the sorted-subset datasets indicated that sequencing was incomplete. Based on pairwise subsampling, the degree of clonotype sharing among donors was expected to be affected by sequencing depth. Naive subsets generally had larger estimated clonotype richness than memory subsets did. Because the study included a small number of donors, the genetic and exposure-history diversity represented was limited. Clonotypes shared by all four sorted-subset donors showed higher generation probabilities than non-shared clonotypes. Across a handful of donors, roughly 5.1% of naive CD4, 3% to 3.5% of naive CD8, about 2.3% of memory CD4, and 0.4% of memory CD8 clonotypes were shared.

On this clone: It lacks a known antigen. No qualities accompany the bases; no much larger clone lies one base away.

TCR CDR3 regions were amplified from genomic DNA by multiplex PCR using the deep immunoSEQ assay. For each cell subset, the extracted genomic DNA was distributed evenly across all wells of several immunoSEQ 96-well plates, and each plate served as one replicate. For sorted subsets, each replicate PCR was loaded with 200 ng genomic DNA, equivalent to approximately 27,000 T cell genomes. Purified libraries were measured with a Qubit 3.0 fluorometer, size-checked on a Bioanalyzer 2100, and measured again with the KAPA Library Quantification kit. Each immunoSEQ 96-well plate was sequenced on its own single-read 150-cycle Illumina NextSeq 550 flow cell. The paper's processing steps were these. The immunoSEQ output contained only junctional sequences without quality scores, so filtering could not match that applied to full-length reads. To assign V/J genes and CDR3, sequences were annotated using PyIR, a Python wrapper for IgBLAST v1.9, with IMGT germline references. Reads were filtered out if the reads had weak V/J assignments (E-value above 1e-6), no CDR3, stop codons, out-of-frame junctions, or ambiguous translated residues. V3J clonotypes were defined by identical inferred V gene, J gene, and CDR3 amino acid sequence. The percentage overlap between two repertoires was calculated by dividing the number of shared unique clonotypes by the size of the smaller repertoire. Repertoire richness was assessed with RTK rarefaction, the Chao1 estimator, and Recon v2.1 estimates of unobserved clonotypes. Generation probabilities were computed with OLGA for all TCRbeta clonotypes obtained by the gDNA method from several donors. This immuneACCESS table, as held by TCRdb, lists in-frame sequences with V and J called but not all clones. Of the missing ones, under half trace to an unresolved V gene in checked studies; the others have no known cause. V, J and clone size derive from that table, while D and trimming were established from the DNA sequence. In all, the sample holds 2.3 million or so clones, and 85% to 95% of those were seen once. Clones ranked in the top ten supply about 0.41% of the sample.

Sequenced sample: naive CD4+ T cells from PBMCs. The sample's cell subset or site label, decoded: CD45RA+ positively selected. This sequence originates from a man aged 18 to 35 in good health. Some clones in this sample may be carry-over from other donors' samples. The chain is made from TRBV25-1 and TRBJ2-2; a stretch of 7 junction bases matches TRBD1. The CDR3 has the sequence CASSGSDRADGELFF. The sequence in DNA is TGTGCCAGCAGTGGCTCAGACAGGGCTGACGGGGAGCTGTTTTTT.